This entry lists 15 T cell receptor beta chains sequenced from one sample in a study of shared clonotypes between healthy human individuals. Naive CD8 cells lacked CD45RO, underwent positive selection for CCR7 and left out terminally differentiated effector memory CD45RA+ cells. Method: immunoSEQ multiplex PCR; TCRdb's copy keeps in-frame clones and lacks some. In the table there are under 2,000,000 clones, roughly 94% of which are singletons. Sequencing was performed on naive CD8+ T cells sorted from blood. These receptors were obtained from a man younger than 35 in good health.

This chain uses TRBV13 with TRBJ2-2; D is uncertain. Per the germline V gene, CDR1 is PRHDT and CDR2 is FYEKMQ (reference sequence). The ends were cut back, 1 base at V and 5 bases at J, with 8 bases in the middle. This CDR3 is 14 amino acids long. Here the CDR3 reads CASSLETITGELFF. The CDR3 region has the DNA TGTGCCAGCAGCTTAGAGACAATTACCGGGGAGCTGTTTTTT. Variable domain in full (rest from reference TRBV13 and TRBJ2-2): AAGVIQSPRHLIKEKRETATLKCYPIPRHDTVYWYQQGPGQDPQFLISFYEKMQSDKGSIPDRFSAQQFSDYHSELNMSSLELGDSALYFCASSLETITGELFFGEGSRLTVL.

A remark on this clone: Other DNA sequences in this sample translate to the same CDR3. The chain has TRBV7-9 and TRBJ1-4, with a possible D match to TRBD1 (5 bases). Per the germline V gene, CDR1 is SEHNR and CDR2 is FQNEAQ (reference sequence). CDR3 length: 14 amino acids. Trimming took off 0 bases at V and 8 bases at J, with 10 bases between the two ends. CDR3 sequence reads: CASSLAGTDEKLFF. The DNA of the CDR3 is TGTGCCAGCAGCTTAGCCGGGACGGACGAAAAACTGTTTTTT.

This clone came up once. The rearrangement joins TRBV4-1 to TRBJ2-7; TRBD1 matches 9 bases. Germline values: CDR1 MGHRA, CDR2 YSYEKL. Trimming removed 1 base from V and 6 bases from J; junction bases left unmatched: 4. CDR3 length: 14 residues. The CDR3 protein is CASSQGDRDSEQYF. The CDR3 DNA is TGCGCCAGCAGCCAAGGGGACAGGGATAGCGAGCAGTACTTC.

V usage is TRBV5-1 and J usage is TRBJ2-5, with 7 bases matching TRBD1. Germline V lookup: CDR1 SGHRS, CDR2 YFSETQ. J lost 2 bases, V lost 2 bases, and 3 bases had no gene match. The CDR3 consists of 14 residues. DNA for the CDR3: TGCGCCAGCAGCTTCCGGGACAGACAAGAGACCCAGTACTTC. This codes for CASSFRDRQETQYF.

This CDR3 reads CASSLGTGSGYEQYF. The DNA of the CDR3 is TGTGCCAGCAGCCTAGGGACAGGTTCGGGTTACGAGCAGTACTTC. The chain couples TRBV9 to TRBJ2-7; 8 bases align to TRBD1. Germline CDR1 SGDLS, CDR2 YYNGEE. After removal of 4 bases from V and 4 bases from J, the junction contained 10 bases not matched to a gene. The length of the CDR3 is 15 residues.

This sequence joins TRBV2 and TRBJ1-6, with unresolved D. The CDR3 extends over 15 amino acids. Germline V gives CDR1 SNHLY, CDR2 FYNNEI. The V end was cut by 3 bases, the J end by 3 bases, with 9 bases between. Here the CDR3 DNA reads TGTGCCAGCAGTGAGCGGGGAGGCTATAATTCACCCCTCCACTTT. Translation: CASSERGGYNSPLHF.

The genes are TRBV7-2 and TRBJ2-3; TRBD2 matches at 10 bases. Trimming took 5 bases from V and 5 from J; bases not matched to a gene: 7. The length of the CDR3 is 15 residues. Germline V gives CDR1 SGHTA, CDR2 FQGNSA. This CDR3 reads CASSRSGGAGDTQYF. CDR3 DNA sequence: TGTGCCAGCAGCCGAAGCGGGGGGGCGGGAGATACGCAGTATTTT.

This chain connects TRBV6-5 to TRBJ1-2; D is unclear. Trimming removed 5 bases from V and 4 bases from J, with 5 bases in between. This CDR3 has 11 residues. Germline V gene lookup returns CDR1 MNHEY and CDR2 SVGAGI. The CDR3 region is CASSAGYGYTF. CDR3 nucleotide sequence: TGTGCCAGCAGTGCAGGCTATGGCTACACCTTC.

The CDR3 bases are TGTGCCAGCAGCGAGACAGGGAACTCCTACGAGCAGTACTTC. It specifies CASSETGNSYEQYF. The chain uses TRBV9 and TRBJ2-7; 7 bases match TRBD1. There are 14 residues in the CDR3. Germline values: CDR1 SGDLS, CDR2 YYNGEE. Unmatched junction bases numbered 3, after V lost 3 bases and J lost 0 bases.

This clone was detected only once. The chain uses TRBV20-1 and TRBJ1-2; D is unresolved. This CDR3 region has 10 residues. The V gene lost 5 bases and the J gene lost 8 bases, with 9 bases spanning the gap. Germline values: CDR1 DFQATT, CDR2 SNEGSKA (reference sequence). CDR3 protein: CSAEGGGYTF. DNA of the CDR3: TGCAGTGCTGAGGGTGGCGGCTACACCTTC.

With regard to this clone: One junction end disagrees with the germline gene, perhaps due to a read error. The rearrangement links TRBV11-3 to TRBJ2-7, with TRBD1 as a possible D gene (6 bases). The length of the CDR3 is 12 residues. Germline CDR1 SGHNT, CDR2 YENEEA. The CDR3 bases are TGTGCCAGCAGCTTAGGGGACACCACCCCCCACTTC. This codes for CASSLGDTTPHF. Full variable domain (rest looked up from reference TRBV11-3 and TRBJ2-7): EAGVVQSPRYKIIEKKQPVAFWCNPISGHNTLYWYLQNLGQGPELLIRYENEEAVDDSQLPKDRFSAERLKGVDSTLKIQPAELGDSAVYLCASSLGDTTPHFGPGTRLTVT.

This rearrangement joins TRBV7-9 to TRBJ2-5; 10 bases map to TRBD2. V shed 5 bases and J 5 bases; nucleotides not matched to a gene: 11. Per germline, CDR1 SEHNR and CDR2 FQNEAQ (reference sequence). This CDR3 contains 16 residues. The CDR3 nucleotides read TGTGCCAGCAGCCCACCTAGCGGGAGCGATTGGGAGACCCAGTACTTC. This codes for CASSPPSGSDWETQYF.

The chain has TRBV6-5 and TRBJ2-7; no firm D call. V lost 1 base and J lost 1, with 11 bases in between. The CDR3 length is 15 residues. Germline assignment: CDR1 MNHEY and CDR2 SVGAGI. CDR3 sequence reads: CASSYFKGSSYEQYF. The CDR3 nucleotides read TGTGCCAGCAGTTACTTCAAGGGATCGTCCTACGAGCAGTACTTC.

This chain joins TRBV5-5 and TRBJ1-4; D is uncertain. Germline V lookup: CDR1 SGHKS, CDR2 YYEKEE (reference sequence). This CDR3 spans 15 amino acids. The V gene lost 4 bases and the J gene lost 5 bases, with 15 bases spanning the gap. CDR3 region: CASSHPGGANEKLFF. CDR3 in DNA: TGTGCCAGCAGCCATCCGGGAGGAGCGAATGAAAAACTGTTTTTT.

The CDR3 loop is CASSPFGGGQPQHF. In DNA, the CDR3 is TGTGCCAGCAGCCCCTTCGGGGGGGGTCAGCCCCAGCATTTT. The V gene is TRBV9, the J gene TRBJ1-5, with D possibly TRBD1 on 5 matching bases. Germline loops: CDR1 SGDLS, CDR2 YYNGEE. Trimming cost V 4 bases and J 6 bases, with 14 bases left between them. This CDR3 is built from 14 residues. Full variable domain (remainder filled in from reference TRBV9 and TRBJ1-5): DSGVTQTPKHLITATGQRVTLRCSPRSGDLSVYWYQQSLDQGLQFLIQYYNGEERAKGNILERFSAQQFPDLHSELNLSSLELGDSALYFCASSPFGGGQPQHFGDGTRLSIL.